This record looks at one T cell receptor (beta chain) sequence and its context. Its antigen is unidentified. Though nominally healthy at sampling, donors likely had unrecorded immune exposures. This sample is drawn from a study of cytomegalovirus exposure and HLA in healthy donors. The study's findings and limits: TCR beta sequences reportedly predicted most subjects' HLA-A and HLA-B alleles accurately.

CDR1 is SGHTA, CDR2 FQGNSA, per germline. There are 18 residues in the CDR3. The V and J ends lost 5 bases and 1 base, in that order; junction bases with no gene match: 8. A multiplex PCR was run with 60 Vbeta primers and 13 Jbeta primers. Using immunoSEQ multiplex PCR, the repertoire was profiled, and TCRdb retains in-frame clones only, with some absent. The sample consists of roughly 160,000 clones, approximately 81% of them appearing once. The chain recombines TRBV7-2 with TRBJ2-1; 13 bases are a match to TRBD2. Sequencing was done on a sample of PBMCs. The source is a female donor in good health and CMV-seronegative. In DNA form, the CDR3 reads TGTGCCAGCAGCCCCCGGACTAGCGGGGGCCTTTCCTACAATGAGCAGTTCTTC. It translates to CASSPRTSGGLSYNEQFF. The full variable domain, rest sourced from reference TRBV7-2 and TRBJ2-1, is GAGVSQSPSNKVTEKGKDVELRCDPISGHTALYWYRQSLGQGLEFLIYFQGNSAPDKSGLPSDRFSAERTGGSVSTLTIQRTQQEDSAVYLCASSPRTSGGLSYNEQFFGPGTRLTVL.